What follows is one T cell receptor (beta chain) and its context. Its antigen is not yet known. Per-base quality was not reported, and no clone a single base away is much larger than it. The trial excluded patients who had a history of autoimmune disease or who were on systemic immunosuppression. Peripheral blood for TCR sequencing was collected from all dose cohorts at baseline, on cycle 4 day 1, and on cycle 7 day 1. The samples were taken from a phase I, first-in-human, multicenter, open-label dose-escalation trial of ivuxolimab. The trial enrolled adults with locally advanced or metastatic head and neck squamous cell, hepatocellular, melanoma or renal cell carcinoma. Before TCR sequencing, CD4+ T cells and CD8+ T cells from peripheral blood were sorted into separate populations. Genomic DNA was isolated from the sorted cells so that the TCRbeta CDR3 region could be sequenced. The immunoSEQ Assay was used for sequencing of TCRbeta CDR3 regions. Here the immuneACCESS table is served through TCRdb, limited to in-frame sequences with V and J called. Missing clones are a known gap in these copies; in checked studies unresolved V genes cover under half, and the rest lacks a known reason. This sample has more than 50,000 clones in its table, and approximately 86% of those were observed once. Around 3.6% of the sample lies in the top ten.

CDR3 length: 13 amino acids, cysteine to phenylalanine. The kept DNA is CDR3 alone, 39 bases in frame from the first base. V sheds 3 bases and J sheds 8 bases, leaving 14 bases between their ends. The germline V gene (reference sequence) gives CDR1 as GTSNPN and CDR2 as SVGIG. The data belong to a study of OX40 agonist ivuxolimab in advanced cancers. Regarding the complete study: The costimulatory receptor OX40 (CD134) was targeted by ivuxolimab, a fully human IgG2 agonistic monoclonal antibody. A male proportion of almost 85% and a mean age of 60 years, ranging from 23 to 79, were recorded for the dose-escalation cohort. Intravenous ivuxolimab was administered to patients every 2 weeks at six dose levels: 0.01, 0.1, 0.3, 1.5, 3 and 10 mg/kg. Of the roughly 52 dose-escalation patients, hepatocellular carcinoma was present in about 20, melanoma in around 15, renal cell carcinoma in 9 and head and neck cancer in 9. The paper describes the monotherapy dose-escalation part (N = 52 patients) of the phase I trial of ivuxolimab. Partial responses occurred in three dose-escalation patients: two with cutaneous melanoma and one with hepatocellular carcinoma. Patients were allowed to have had prior anti-PD-1, anti-PD-L1 or anti-CTLA-4 therapy, and approximately 40% of the dose-escalation patients had previously received checkpoint inhibitors. Peripheral TCRbeta sequencing aimed to test whether ivuxolimab altered TCR sequence diversity and caused clonal T-cell expansion.

The paper's findings and limits, for the study overall: After ivuxolimab, more expanded clones were found on average in CD8+ T cells than in CD4+ T cells. The antigen specificity of the peripheral T cells that underwent clonal expansion was not determined. In partial responders in the 0.1-3.0 mg/kg groups, normalized peripheral clonal expansion was found to be among the lowest, especially among CD8+ T cells. At doses of 0.1 to 3.0 mg/kg, clonal expansion of both CD4+ and CD8+ blood T cells was observed from baseline to week 6. Low levels of normalized T-cell clonal expansion were also seen in some patients who did not respond.

The sample consisted of CD4+ or CD8+ T cells sorted from blood, taken in a trial of the OX40 agonist ivuxolimab. Recombination connected TRBV30 to TRBJ2-1, and perhaps TRBD2 as D gene, on 6 matching bases. The TCR originated in an adult with an advanced solid tumor such as melanoma, head and neck, liver or kidney cancer. The DNA sequence is given as TGTGCCTGGAGGGACTACGCAGACGATGAGCAGTTCTTC. This yields the protein CAWRDYADDEQFF. With the rest looked up from the reference TRBV30 and TRBJ2-1 genes rather than sequenced, the full variable domain is SQTIHQWPATLVQPVGSPLSLECTVEGTSNPNLYWYRQAAGRGLQLLFYSVGIGQISSEVPQNLSASRPQDRQFILSSKKLLLSDSGFYLCAWRDYADDEQFFGPGTRLTVL.